Each of the 11 T cell receptor beta chains below was sequenced from the same sample in a study of T cell responses to AZD1222 COVID-19 vaccine. Libraries were prepared by immunoSEQ multiplex PCR; TCRdb keeps only in-frame clonotypes and omits some of them. This sample has 180,000 or so clones, with 90% to 95% found just once. This sample comprised peripheral blood, obtained on day 0 of AZD1222 vaccination. These receptors all come from an adult in good health.

This rearrangement joins TRBV19 to TRBJ2-1; 13 nucleotides line up with TRBD2. The germline CDR1 and CDR2 sequences are LNHDA and SQIVND (reference sequence). This CDR3 spans 18 amino acids. V was pared by 3 bases and J by 3 bases, with 8 bases of the junction left unmatched. CDR3 region: CASSILGLAGVGYNEQFF. The DNA of the CDR3 is TGTGCCAGTAGTATCCTAGGACTAGCGGGAGTTGGCTACAATGAGCAGTTCTTC.

This chain links TRBV7-9 with TRBJ1-1, with a possible D match to TRBD1 (6 bases). Germline CDR1 reads SEHNR; CDR2 reads FQNEAQ (reference sequence). Trimming took off 7 bases at V and 0 bases at J, with 15 bases between the two ends. The CDR3 has 15 amino acids. CDR3 loop: CASKQTDRLNTEAFF. DNA for the CDR3: TGTGCCAGCAAACAAACGGACAGATTGAACACTGAAGCTTTCTTT.

In regard to this clone: The identical CDR3 is also encoded by other nucleotide sequences in the sample. The chain links TRBV6-2 or TRBV6-3 to TRBJ1-1; D uncertain. Germline CDR1 and CDR2: MNHEY and SVGEGT. The CDR3 is 13 amino acids. V shed 2 bases and J shed 3 bases, with 7 bases lying between them. The DNA of the CDR3 is TGTGCCAGCAGTTACGAGGGATACACTGAAGCTTTCTTT. Encoded protein: CASSYEGYTEAFF.

The gene calls are TRBV12-3 or TRBV12-4 and TRBJ1-1, with no clear D. V shed 3 bases and J shed 7 bases, with 12 bases lying between them. CDR3 length: 13 residues. The CDR3 DNA reads as TGTGCCAGCAGTTTCCATCCGACGGATGAAGCTTTCTTT. This codes for CASSFHPTDEAFF.

This clone was counted only a few times. This chain uses TRBV10-2 with TRBJ2-7; TRBD2 matches 16 bases. The length of the CDR3 is 17 residues. Germline values: CDR1 WSHSY, CDR2 SAAADI. The trim removed 7 bases at V and 0 bases at J, leaving 6 bases unmatched. The DNA for the CDR3 is TGCGCCAGCACGGGACTAGCGGGAGGGCCGGGCTCCTACGAGCAGTACTTC. Amino acid sequence: CASTGLAGGPGSYEQYF.

The J gene is TRBJ2-7, the V gene TRBV5-4; no clear D. The CDR3 totals 13 residues. Germline V gives CDR1 SGHNT, CDR2 YYREEE (reference sequence). Trimming removed 4 bases from V and 6 bases from J, with 14 bases in between. Here the CDR3 DNA reads TGTGCCAGCAGCCCTACGCCCAATTCCGAGCAGTACTTC. Translating gives CASSPTPNSEQYF.

The J gene is TRBJ1-1, the V gene TRBV6-1; weak D call: TRBD1 (6 bases). The ends were cut back, 1 base at V and 5 bases at J, with 14 bases in the middle. Germline V gene data show CDR1 as MNHNS and CDR2 as SASEGT. CDR3 size: 15 residues. CDR3 region: CASSEVPGARTEAFF. The CDR3 nucleotides are TGTGCCAGCAGTGAAGTGCCAGGGGCAAGGACTGAAGCTTTCTTT.

This chain's CDR3 is CASSEGDEQFF. The CDR3 nucleotides read TGTGCCAGCAGTGAAGGCGATGAGCAGTTCTTC. The J gene is TRBJ2-1, the V gene TRBV6-1; D remains unclear. V shed 1 base and J shed 8 bases, with 3 bases lying between them. This CDR3 spans 11 amino acids. CDR1 MNHNS and CDR2 SASEGT come from the germline V gene.

The genes are TRBV6-5 and TRBJ2-1; D remains ambiguous. CDR1 and CDR2 from the germline V gene are MNHEY and SVGAGI. V was pared by 2 bases and J by 7 bases, with 6 bases between. This CDR3 spans 12 amino acids. In DNA form, the CDR3 reads TGTGCCAGCAGTTACACTAAGAATGAGCAGTTCTTC. Translating it yields CASSYTKNEQFF.

The chain carries TRBV19 and TRBJ1-1; no clear D. The CDR3 consists of 13 residues. Germline lookup yields CDR1 LNHDA and CDR2 SQIVND (reference sequence). Trimming took off 3 bases at V and 1 base at J, with 6 bases between the two ends. In nucleotides, the CDR3 is TGTGCCAGTAGTATTAGCGGGAACACTGAAGCTTTCTTT. This encodes CASSISGNTEAFF.

The rearrangement joins TRBV9 to TRBJ1-2, with no clear D. V gave up 7 bases and J gave up 5 bases, with 12 bases separating them. There are 12 residues in the CDR3. Germline CDR1 SGDLS, CDR2 YYNGEE. The CDR3 DNA reads TGTGCCAGCTATCGGGTGGCGTATGGCTACACCTTC. It encodes CASYRVAYGYTF. The complete variable domain, with remaining parts taken from reference TRBV9 and TRBJ1-2, reads DSGVTQTPKHLITATGQRVTLRCSPRSGDLSVYWYQQSLDQGLQFLIQYYNGEERAKGNILERFSAQQFPDLHSELNLSSLELGDSALYFCASYRVAYGYTFGSGTRLTVV.